Listed here is a single T cell receptor (beta chain). The sample originates from a study of blood T cell repertoires in COVID-19. Study overall: Nucleic acid was either cDNA or gDNA, and it came from T cells, B-cell-depleted T cells, or PBMCs.

The CDR3 is 13 residues long. Germline-derived CDR1 and CDR2 are MNHEY and SVGAGI. Germline trimming cut 7 bases from V and 8 bases from J; bases unmatched to any gene: 10. Recruitment covered about 25 US areas and drew participants whose ages spanned about 18 to 89 years. Before being deemed recovered, Cohort 3 donors had two negative PCRs, clearance, or symptom resolution. As handled by the study authors: Using reference gene primer amplification, nucleated cell counts were estimated. TCRdb keeps only in-frame clones here, not all; method: immunoSEQ multiplex PCR. V, J and clone size were drawn from that table, and D and trimming were deduced from the DNA. The sample yields roughly 300,000 clones, 85% to 90% seen once.

The specimen sequenced was PBMCs or T cells enriched from blood (not recorded which). The sequence was obtained from a young woman who had recovered from COVID-19. The chain has TRBV6-5 and TRBJ1-2; 7 bases map to TRBD1. CDR3 sequence: CASTPTGMLGYTF. In nucleotides, the CDR3 is TGTGCCAGCACCCCGACAGGGATGCTCGGCTACACCTTC.